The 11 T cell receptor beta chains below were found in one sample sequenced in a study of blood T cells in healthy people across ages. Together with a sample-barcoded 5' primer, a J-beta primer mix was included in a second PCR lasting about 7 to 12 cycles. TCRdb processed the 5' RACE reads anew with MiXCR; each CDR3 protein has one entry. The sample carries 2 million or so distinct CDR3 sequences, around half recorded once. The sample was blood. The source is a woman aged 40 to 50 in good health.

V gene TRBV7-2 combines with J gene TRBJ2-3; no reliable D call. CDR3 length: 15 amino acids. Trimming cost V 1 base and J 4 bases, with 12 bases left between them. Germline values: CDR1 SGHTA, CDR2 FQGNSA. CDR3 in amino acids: CASSLERVSADTQYF. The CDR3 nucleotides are TGTGCCAGCAGCTTAGAAAGGGTCTCGGCAGATACGCAGTATTTT.

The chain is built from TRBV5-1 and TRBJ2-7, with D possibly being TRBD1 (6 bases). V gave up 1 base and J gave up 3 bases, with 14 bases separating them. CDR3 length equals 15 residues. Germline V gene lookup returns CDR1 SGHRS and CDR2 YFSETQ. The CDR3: CASSLSPGAFYEQYF. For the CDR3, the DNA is TGCGCCAGCAGCTTGTCGCCAGGGGCCTTCTACGAGCAGTACTTC.

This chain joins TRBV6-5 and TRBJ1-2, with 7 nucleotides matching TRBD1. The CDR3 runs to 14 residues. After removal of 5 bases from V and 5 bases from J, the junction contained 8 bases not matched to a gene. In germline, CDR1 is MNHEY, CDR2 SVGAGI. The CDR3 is CASSTRQGRYGYTF. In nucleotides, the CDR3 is TGTGCCAGCAGTACTAGACAGGGAAGGTATGGCTACACCTTC.

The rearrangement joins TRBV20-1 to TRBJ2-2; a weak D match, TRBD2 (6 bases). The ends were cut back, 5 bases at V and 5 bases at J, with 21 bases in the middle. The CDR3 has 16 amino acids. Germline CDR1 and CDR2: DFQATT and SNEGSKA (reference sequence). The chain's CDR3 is CSASPTERAGTGELFF. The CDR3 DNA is TGCAGTGCTTCTCCTACTGAGCGGGCTGGGACCGGGGAGCTGTTTTTT.

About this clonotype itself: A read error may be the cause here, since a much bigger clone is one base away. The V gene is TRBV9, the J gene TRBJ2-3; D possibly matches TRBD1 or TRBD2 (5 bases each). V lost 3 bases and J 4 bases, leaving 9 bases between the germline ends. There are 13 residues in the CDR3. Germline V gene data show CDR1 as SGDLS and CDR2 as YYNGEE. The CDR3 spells CASSGGSPDTQYF. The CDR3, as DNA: TGTGCCAGCAGCGGGGGGTCCCCAGATACGCAGTATTTT.

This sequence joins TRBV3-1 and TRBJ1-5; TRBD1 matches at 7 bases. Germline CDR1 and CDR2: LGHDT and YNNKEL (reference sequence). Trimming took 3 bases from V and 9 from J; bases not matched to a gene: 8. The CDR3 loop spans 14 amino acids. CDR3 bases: TGTGCCAGCAGCCATACAGGGGTCGGGAGGCCCCAGCATTTT. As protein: CASSHTGVGRPQHF.

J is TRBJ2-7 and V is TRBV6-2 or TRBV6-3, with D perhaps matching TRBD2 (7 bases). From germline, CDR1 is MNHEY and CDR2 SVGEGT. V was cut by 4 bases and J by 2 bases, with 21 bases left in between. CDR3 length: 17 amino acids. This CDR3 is CASSSPSSAGDTYEQYF. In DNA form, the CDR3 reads TGTGCCAGCAGTTCACCCTCTAGCGCGGGGGACACCTACGAGCAGTACTTC.

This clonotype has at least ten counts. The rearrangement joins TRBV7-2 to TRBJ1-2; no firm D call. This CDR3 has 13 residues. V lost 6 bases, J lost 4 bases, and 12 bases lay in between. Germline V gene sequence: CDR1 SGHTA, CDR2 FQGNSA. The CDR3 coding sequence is TGTGCCAGCAGTTCCAAGAGCCCCTATGGCTACACCTTC. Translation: CASSSKSPYGYTF. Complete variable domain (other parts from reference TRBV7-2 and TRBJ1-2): GAGVSQSPSNKVTEKGKDVELRCDPISGHTALYWYRQSLGQGLEFLIYFQGNSAPDKSGLPSDRFSAERTGGSVSTLTIQRTQQEDSAVYLCASSSKSPYGYTFGSGTRLTVV.

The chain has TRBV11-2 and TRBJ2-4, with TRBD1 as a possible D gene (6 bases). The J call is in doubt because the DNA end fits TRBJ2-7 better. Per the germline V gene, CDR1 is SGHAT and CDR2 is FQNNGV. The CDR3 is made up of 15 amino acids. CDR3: CASSLRQESAYEQYF. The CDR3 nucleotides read TGTGCCAGCAGCTTAAGACAGGAATCAGCCTACGAGCAGTACTTC.

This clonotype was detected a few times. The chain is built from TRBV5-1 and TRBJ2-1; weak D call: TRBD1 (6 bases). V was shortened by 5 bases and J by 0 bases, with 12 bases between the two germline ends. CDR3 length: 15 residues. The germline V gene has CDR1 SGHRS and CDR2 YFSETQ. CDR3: CASSTGQTSYNEQFF. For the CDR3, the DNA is TGCGCCAGCAGTACTGGACAGACCTCCTACAATGAGCAGTTCTTC.

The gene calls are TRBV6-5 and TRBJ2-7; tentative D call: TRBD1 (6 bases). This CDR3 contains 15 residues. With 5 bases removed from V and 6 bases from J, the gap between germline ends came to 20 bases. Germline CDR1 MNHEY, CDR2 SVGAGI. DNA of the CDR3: TGTGCCAGCAGTGACACAACAGGGTCTCCACCCGAGCAGTACTTC. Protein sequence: CASSDTTGSPPEQYF.